These 24 T cell receptor beta chains were sequenced from one sample in a study of blood T cell repertoires in COVID-19. Repertoires were generated with immunoSEQ multiplex PCR, while TCRdb's copy carries only in-frame clones and drops some. The table records 180,000 or so clones, about 86% of them present only once. The sequencing sample was made of peripheral blood. The receptors stem from a young man with active or convalescent COVID-19.

As DNA, the CDR3 is TGTGCCAGCACCAAGGGGACATCGAACAATGAGCAGTTCTTC. This sequence encodes CASTKGTSNNEQFF. V and J are TRBV9 and TRBJ2-1; the D gene is possibly TRBD1 (6 bases). The germline CDR1 and CDR2 sequences are SGDLS and YYNGEE. The CDR3 is made up of 14 amino acids. The V gene lost 6 bases and the J gene lost 5 bases, with 15 bases spanning the gap.

The chain is built from TRBV7-2 and TRBJ2-7, with D unresolved. Trimming removed 7 bases at V and 4 bases at J, with 8 bases between. The germline V gene has CDR1 SGHTA and CDR2 FQGNSA. This CDR3 region has 11 residues. CDR3 bases: TGTGCCAGCACCTCGAGATACGAGCAGTACTTC. Translation: CASTSRYEQYF.

The chain uses TRBV9 and TRBJ2-1; 9 bases align to TRBD2. The CDR3 runs 14 residues. V lost 3 bases, J lost 3 bases, and 1 base stayed unmatched. Germline V gives CDR1 SGDLS, CDR2 YYNGEE. This chain's CDR3 is CASSASGNYNEQFF. CDR3 DNA sequence: TGTGCCAGCAGCGCTAGCGGGAACTACAATGAGCAGTTCTTC.

The chain combines TRBV7-2 with TRBJ2-3; 8 bases line up with TRBD2. Germline CDR1 SGHTA, CDR2 FQGNSA. Trimming removed 3 bases from V and 6 bases from J; junction bases left unmatched: 11. The CDR3 is 16 residues long. The CDR3 is CASSFTSGLLGDTQYF. In nucleotides, the CDR3 is TGTGCCAGCAGCTTTACTAGCGGCCTCCTGGGGGATACGCAGTATTTT.

The chain uses TRBV30 and TRBJ1-1, with D hard to call. The CDR3 loop spans 13 amino acids. The ends were cut back, 0 bases at V and 3 bases at J, with 8 bases in the middle. Germline V lookup: CDR1 GTSNPN, CDR2 SVGIG (reference sequence). The CDR3 DNA follows: TGTGCCTGGAGTGTCGGGGTGTACACTGAAGCTTTCTTT. Protein product: CAWSVGVYTEAFF.

This chain uses TRBV5-4 with TRBJ2-1; no definite D call. Looked up from germline, CDR1 is SGHNT and CDR2 is YYREEE (reference sequence). The V and J ends lost 3 bases and 3 bases respectively, with 7 bases between them. The length of the CDR3 is 13 residues. The CDR3 region has the DNA TGTGCCAGCAGCTCGACTGGCTACAATGAGCAGTTCTTC. This translates into CASSSTGYNEQFF.

This chain links TRBV7-9 with TRBJ2-5; TRBD2 matches at 10 bases. Trimming took 5 bases from V and 1 from J; bases not matched to a gene: 4. The CDR3 totals 15 residues. CDR1 is SEHNR and CDR2 is FQNEAQ in the germline V gene (reference sequence). The CDR3: CASSVGTSAQETQYF. Written as DNA, the CDR3 is TGTGCCAGCAGCGTAGGGACTAGCGCCCAAGAGACCCAGTACTTC.

V usage is TRBV12-3 or TRBV12-4 and J usage is TRBJ2-1, with 7 bases lining up with TRBD1. V shed 6 bases and J 5 bases; nucleotides not matched to a gene: 4. The CDR3 totals 13 residues. The CDR3 DNA reads TGTGCCAGCAGCGCCGGGACAGACAATGAGCAGTTCTTC. It encodes CASSAGTDNEQFF.

V is TRBV6-4 and J is TRBJ2-1; D possibly corresponds to TRBD2 (5 bases). Germline V gene data show CDR1 as MRHNA and CDR2 as SNTAGT. Trimming stripped 4 bases from V and 1 base from J, with 14 bases between. This CDR3 contains 16 residues. CDR3: CASSGVWETSYNEQFF. The CDR3 region has the DNA TGTGCCAGCAGTGGTGTGTGGGAGACGTCCTACAATGAGCAGTTCTTC.

The chain couples TRBV6-5 to TRBJ2-3, with 9 bases lining up with TRBD1. Trimming took 5 bases from V and 0 from J; bases not matched to a gene: 3. The CDR3 length is 15 residues. Germline CDR1 is MNHEY and CDR2 is SVGAGI. The CDR3: CASSQQGASTDTQYF. DNA of the CDR3: TGTGCCAGCAGTCAACAGGGGGCTAGCACAGATACGCAGTATTTT.

The gene calls are TRBV7-9 and TRBJ1-4; D remains ambiguous. Germline V CDR1 and CDR2: SEHNR, FQNEAQ (reference sequence). Deletions cut 2 bases from V and 6 bases from J, with 4 bases between. The CDR3 length is 12 residues. The CDR3 nucleotides read TGTGCCAGCAGCTTACTAGATGAAAAACTGTTTTTT. Its translation: CASSLLDEKLFF. Complete variable domain (other parts from reference TRBV7-9 and TRBJ1-4): DTGVSQNPRHKITKRGQNVTFRCDPISEHNRLYWYRQTLGQGPEFLTYFQNEAQLEKSRLLSDRFSAERPKGSFSTLEIQRTEQGDSAMYLCASSLLDEKLFFGSGTQLSVL.

The V and J genes are TRBV5-6 and TRBJ2-7; the D gene is possibly TRBD1 (6 bases). This CDR3 has 15 residues. Germline loops: CDR1 SGHDT, CDR2 YYEEEE. V was trimmed by 2 bases and J by 5 bases, leaving 17 bases between them. This CDR3 is CASSLTSGALDEQYF. The CDR3 DNA follows: TGTGCCAGCAGCTTAACGTCAGGGGCGCTTGACGAGCAGTACTTC.

The chain employs TRBV6-5 and TRBJ1-2; 10 bases match TRBD1. Germline V gene sequence: CDR1 MNHEY, CDR2 SVGAGI. CDR3 length equals 14 residues. V was pared by 6 bases and J by 6 bases, with 7 bases of the junction left unmatched. CDR3 residues: CASSPGTGADGYTF. CDR3 nucleotide sequence: TGTGCCAGCAGCCCCGGGACAGGGGCAGATGGCTACACCTTC.

The chain uses TRBV6-4 and TRBJ1-2; D is possibly TRBD1 (6 bases). This CDR3 has 15 amino acids. From germline, CDR1 is MRHNA and CDR2 SNTAGT. The V gene lost 4 bases and the J gene lost 8 bases, with 20 bases spanning the gap. The DNA of the CDR3 is TGTGCCAGCAGTGCCCAACCTTGGACAGAGGGAGGCTACACCTTC. Amino acid sequence: CASSAQPWTEGGYTF.

This clone was found a few times. The V gene is TRBV6-4, the J gene TRBJ2-3, with D possibly being TRBD1 (5 bases). The V end was cut by 0 bases, the J end by 0 bases, with 10 bases between. Looked up from germline, CDR1 is MRHNA and CDR2 is SNTAGT. The CDR3 consists of 16 residues. CDR3 in amino acids: CASSDSWGVSTDTQYF. DNA of the CDR3: TGTGCCAGCAGTGACTCTTGGGGCGTTAGCACAGATACGCAGTATTTT.

This rearrangement joins TRBV7-2 to TRBJ1-1, with a possible D match to TRBD1 (5 bases). The CDR3 has 13 residues. Trimming left V 5 bases short and J 3 bases short, with 10 bases between. Germline V gene sequence: CDR1 SGHTA, CDR2 FQGNSA. The CDR3 region is CASSGHRDTEAFF. The CDR3 region has the DNA TGTGCCAGCAGCGGACACCGGGACACTGAAGCTTTCTTT.

The chain uses TRBV28 and TRBJ2-1; a possible D gene is TRBD2 (6 bases). CDR1 is MDHEN, CDR2 SYDVKM, per germline. Between the trimmed V and J ends, which lost 6 bases and 0 bases, there was a span of 9 bases. This CDR3 is 14 amino acids long. CDR3 nucleotides: TGTGCCAGCAGATCGCGGGGCTCCTACAATGAGCAGTTCTTC. The encoded protein is CASRSRGSYNEQFF.

This clone was seen a handful of times. The rearrangement uses TRBV5-8 and TRBJ1-4; 7 bases agree with TRBD1. From germline, CDR1 is SGHTS and CDR2 YDEGEE. With 4 bases clipped from V and 8 bases from J, the junction kept 14 bases outside the gene matches. The CDR3 covers 16 residues. For the CDR3, the DNA is TGTGCCAGCAGCCCGGGGACAGTAGCAACTAGAGAAAAACTGTTTTTT. The encoded protein is CASSPGTVATREKLFF. The full variable domain, with the rest looked up from reference TRBV5-8 and TRBJ1-4, is EAGVTQSPTHLIKTRGQQATLRCSPISGHTSVYWYQQALGLGLQFLLWYDEGEERNRGNFPPRFSGRQFPNYSSELNVNALELEDSALYLCASSPGTVATREKLFFGSGTQLSVL.

This clone has only a few counts. The chain carries TRBV7-2 and TRBJ2-3; D gene ambiguous. V gave up 5 bases and J gave up 3 bases, with 15 bases separating them. The CDR3 is 15 residues long. Germline V gene data show CDR1 as SGHTA and CDR2 as FQGNSA. This CDR3 reads CASSTLSTRTDTQYF. The CDR3 DNA follows: TGTGCCAGCAGCACCCTATCTACGAGAACAGATACGCAGTATTTT.

The chain is built from TRBV29-1 and TRBJ2-2, with D perhaps TRBD2 (6 bases). With 4 bases removed from V and 1 base from J, the gap between germline ends came to 16 bases. The length of the CDR3 is 16 residues. Germline CDR1 and CDR2: SQVTM and ANQGSEA. The CDR3 sequence: CSVAGDSQLNTGELFF. The DNA of the CDR3 is TGCAGCGTTGCTGGGGACTCGCAGCTGAACACCGGGGAGCTGTTTTTT.

The rearrangement links TRBV20-1 to TRBJ2-7; D is perhaps TRBD2 (5 bases). V was shortened by 6 bases and J by 5 bases, with 11 bases between the two germline ends. CDR3 length: 11 residues. Germline assignment: CDR1 DFQATT and CDR2 SNEGSKA (reference sequence). DNA for the CDR3: TGCAGTGCGAGGGTGGTGGACGAGCAGTACGTC. Translating it yields CSARVVDEQYV.

V usage is TRBV6-1 and J usage is TRBJ2-7; D gene uncertain. Germline CDR1 is MNHNS and CDR2 is SASEGT. The CDR3 is 15 amino acids. V lost 0 bases, J lost 3 bases, and 12 bases lay in between. Written as DNA, the CDR3 is TGTGCCAGCAGTGAAGCGCAAGCTACCGTCTACGAGCAGTACTTC. Translated: CASSEAQATVYEQYF.

The J gene is TRBJ2-2, the V gene TRBV30; tentatively, D is TRBD2 (6 bases). V was clipped by 6 bases and J by 1 base, with 9 bases between them. There are 13 residues in the CDR3. CDR1 and CDR2 (germline): GTSNPN, SVGIG (reference sequence). Here the CDR3 DNA reads TGTGCCTGCGGGGGACGGAACACCGGGGAGCTGTTTTTT. Protein: CACGGRNTGELFF.

The rearrangement links TRBV6-5 to TRBJ1-5; the match to TRBD1 covers 9 bases. CDR1 and CDR2 (germline): MNHEY, SVGAGI. Trimming cost V 4 bases and J 7 bases; bases outside gene matches: 11. This CDR3 region has 16 residues. The CDR3 here is CASSLKTGGSLQPQHF. The CDR3 nucleotides read TGTGCCAGCAGTTTGAAGACAGGGGGATCGTTACAGCCCCAGCATTTT.